Sequencing of this TCR beta chain was carried out in a study of blood T cell repertoires in COVID-19. For the study at large: Some COVID-19 samples were acute and others convalescent; all came from the United States, Italy and Spain. The analysed material was cDNA or gDNA that came from T cells, B-cell-depleted T cells, or PBMCs.

In the original workflow: Cell counts per sample came from amplifying reference gene primers. Using immunoSEQ multiplex PCR, the repertoire was profiled, and TCRdb retains in-frame clones only, with some absent. The DNA gave D and trimming, while V, J and clone size come from that table. The table shows 65,000 or so clones, with roughly 87% occurring only once. Points on this clone: Compared with germline, one end of the junction differs, possibly owing to a read error.

The sample consisted of peripheral blood. This TCR was sampled from a human donor with acute or convalescent COVID-19. The donor label of this sample is uncertain.

The CDR3 protein is CASRTGTGFMNIEAFF. DNA of the CDR3: TGTGCCAGCAGGACCGGGACAGGATTCATGAACATTGAAGCTTTCTTT. The rearrangement joins TRBV7-9 to TRBJ1-1, with TRBD1 identical over 8 bases. Germline CDR1 and CDR2: SEHNR and FQNEAQ (reference sequence). This CDR3 contains 16 residues.